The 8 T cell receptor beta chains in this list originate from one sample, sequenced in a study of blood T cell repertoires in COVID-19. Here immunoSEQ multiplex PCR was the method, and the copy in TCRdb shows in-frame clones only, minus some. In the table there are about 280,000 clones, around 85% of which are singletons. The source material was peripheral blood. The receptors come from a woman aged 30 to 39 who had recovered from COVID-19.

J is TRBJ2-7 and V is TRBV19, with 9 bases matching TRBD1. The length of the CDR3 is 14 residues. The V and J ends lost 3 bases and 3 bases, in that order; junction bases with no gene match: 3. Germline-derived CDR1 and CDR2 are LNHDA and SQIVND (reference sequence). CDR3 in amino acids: CASSISDRGYEQYF. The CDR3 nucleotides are TGTGCCAGTAGTATCTCGGACAGGGGCTACGAGCAGTACTTC.

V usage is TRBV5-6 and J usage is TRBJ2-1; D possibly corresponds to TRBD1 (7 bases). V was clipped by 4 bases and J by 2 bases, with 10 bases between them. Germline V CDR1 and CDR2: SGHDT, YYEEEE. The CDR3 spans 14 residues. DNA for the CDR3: TGTGCCAGCAGCGCCAGGGGGGCCTACAATGAGCAGTTCTTC. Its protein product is CASSARGAYNEQFF.

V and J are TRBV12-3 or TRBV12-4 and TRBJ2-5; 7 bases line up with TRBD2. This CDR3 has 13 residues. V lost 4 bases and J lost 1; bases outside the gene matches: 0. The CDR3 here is CASSSGGQETQYF. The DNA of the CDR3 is TGTGCCAGCAGTTCGGGGGGCCAAGAGACCCAGTACTTC.

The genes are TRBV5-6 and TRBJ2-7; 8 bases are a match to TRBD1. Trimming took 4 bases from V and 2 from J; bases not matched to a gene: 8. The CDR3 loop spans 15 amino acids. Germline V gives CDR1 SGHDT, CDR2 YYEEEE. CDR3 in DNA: TGTGCCAGCAGCACCGACAGGGGACGAACCTACGAGCAGTACTTC. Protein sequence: CASSTDRGRTYEQYF. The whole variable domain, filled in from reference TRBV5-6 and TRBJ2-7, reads DAGVTQSPTHLIKTRGQQVTLRCSPKSGHDTVSWYQQALGQGPQFIFQYYEEEERQRGNFPDRFSGHQFPNYSSELNVNALLLGDSALYLCASSTDRGRTYEQYFGPGTRLTVT.

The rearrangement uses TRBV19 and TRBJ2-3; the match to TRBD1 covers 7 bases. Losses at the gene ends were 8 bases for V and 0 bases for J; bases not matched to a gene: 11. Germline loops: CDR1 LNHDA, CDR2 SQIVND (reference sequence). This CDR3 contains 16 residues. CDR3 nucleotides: TGTGCCAGTCGATCCCCCGACAGGGCCAGCACAGATACGCAGTATTTT. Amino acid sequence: CASRSPDRASTDTQYF.

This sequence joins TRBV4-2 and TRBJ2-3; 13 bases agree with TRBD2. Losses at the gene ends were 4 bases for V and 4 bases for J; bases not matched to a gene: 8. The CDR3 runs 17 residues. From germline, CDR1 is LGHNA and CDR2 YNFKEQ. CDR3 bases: TGTGCCAGCAGCCCGGGACTAGCGGGACACAGTGCAGATACGCAGTATTTT. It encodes CASSPGLAGHSADTQYF.

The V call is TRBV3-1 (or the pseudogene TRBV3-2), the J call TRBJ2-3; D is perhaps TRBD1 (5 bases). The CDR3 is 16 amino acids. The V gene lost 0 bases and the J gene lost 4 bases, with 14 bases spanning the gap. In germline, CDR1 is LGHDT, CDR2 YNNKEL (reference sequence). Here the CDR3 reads CASSQEGAVRADTQYF. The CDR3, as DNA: TGTGCCAGCAGCCAAGAAGGGGCGGTCCGGGCAGATACGCAGTATTTT.

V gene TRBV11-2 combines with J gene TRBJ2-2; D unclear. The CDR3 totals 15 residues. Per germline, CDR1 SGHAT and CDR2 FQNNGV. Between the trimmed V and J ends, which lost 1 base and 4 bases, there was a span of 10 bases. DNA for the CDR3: TGTGCCAGCAGCTTAGGTCAGTCTAGCACCGGGGAGCTGTTTTTT. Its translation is CASSLGQSSTGELFF.